These T cell receptor beta chains were read from a single sample in a study of blood T cell repertoires in COVID-19. Profiled with immunoSEQ multiplex PCR; TCRdb holds only in-frame clones, not every one. The data hold 400,000 or so clones, with roughly 88% observed a single time. Sample: PBMCs or T cells enriched from blood (not recorded which). These receptors were taken from a woman in her 40s with acute COVID-19. The CDR3 runs from the conserved cysteine through the conserved F or W. Each record gives: clone size, CDR3 length, D gene, V gene, J gene, CDR3 protein, CDR3 DNA. D genes are given only for firm matches. Clone size is not always given. Where it is, it says once, few, many or a class for expanded clones.

size: .
length: 14
D: .
V: TRBV5-1
J: TRBJ2-7
CDR3: CASSLGPGSYEQYF
DNA: TGCGCCAGCAGCTTGGGCCCGGGGTCCTACGAGCAGTACTTC

size: .
length: 15
D: TRBD1
V: TRBV19
J: TRBJ1-5
CDR3: CATRPRQGPGQPQHF
DNA: TGTGCCACCCGACCAAGACAGGGTCCAGGGCAGCCCCAGCATTTT

size: .
length: 14
D: .
V: TRBV28
J: TRBJ1-2
CDR3: CASSLRATVYGYTF
DNA: TGTGCCAGCAGTTTACGGGCGACAGTCTATGGCTACACCTTC

size: .
length: 13
D: .
V: TRBV12-3/TRBV12-4
J: TRBJ2-1
CDR3: CASSSGTEDEQFF
DNA: TGTGCCAGCAGTTCCGGGACTGAGGATGAGCAGTTCTTC

size: .
length: 14
D: .
V: TRBV4-1
J: TRBJ1-5
CDR3: CASSLSHTDQPQHF
DNA: TGCGCCAGCAGCCTTTCACATACAGATCAGCCCCAGCATTTT

size: .
length: 12
D: .
V: TRBV24-1
J: TRBJ1-2
CDR3: CATSDSGRGYTF
DNA: TGTGCCACCAGTGACAGTGGTCGAGGCTACACCTTC

size: .
length: 11
D: .
V: TRBV6-5
J: TRBJ1-2
CDR3: CASNRGYGYTF
DNA: TGTGCCAGTAATAGGGGCTATGGCTACACCTTC

size: .
length: 15
D: .
V: TRBV7-9
J: TRBJ1-1
CDR3: CASSLFKGGITEAFF
DNA: TGTGCCAGCAGCTTATTCAAAGGGGGTATCACTGAAGCTTTCTTT

size: .
length: 14
D: TRBD1
V: TRBV29-1
J: TRBJ1-1
CDR3: CSVGTDRANTEAFF
DNA: TGCAGCGTTGGGACCGACAGGGCGAACACTGAAGCTTTCTTT

size: .
length: 15
D: .
V: TRBV27
J: TRBJ2-6
CDR3: CASSTGFSGANVLTF
DNA: TGTGCCAGCAGTACAGGGTTCTCTGGGGCCAACGTCCTGACTTTC

size: .
length: 16
D: TRBD1
V: TRBV10-1
J: TRBJ1-2
CDR3: CASSESRTGGSYGYTF
DNA: TGCGCCAGCAGTGAGTCCCGGACAGGGGGCTCGTATGGCTACACCTTC

size: .
length: 16
D: TRBD1
V: TRBV5-1
J: TRBJ2-3
CDR3: CASSPRGRIGTDTQYF
DNA: TGCGCCAGCAGCCCAAGGGGGCGAATAGGCACAGATACGCAGTATTTT

size: .
length: 17
D: TRBD2
V: TRBV10-3
J: TRBJ2-3
CDR3: CAISRTSGGGSTDTQYF
DNA: TGTGCCATCAGTCGGACTAGCGGGGGGGGTAGCACAGATACGCAGTATTTT

size: .
length: 11
D: .
V: TRBV20-1
J: TRBJ2-1
CDR3: CSPTSLLEQFF
DNA: TGCAGTCCTACTTCCCTCCTGGAGCAGTTCTTC

size: .
length: 14
D: .
V: TRBV27
J: TRBJ1-1
CDR3: CASSWSDGDTEAFF
DNA: TGTGCCAGCAGTTGGAGTGACGGAGACACTGAAGCTTTCTTT

size: .
length: 15
D: .
V: TRBV6-5
J: TRBJ1-2
CDR3: CASSYSGRGSDGYTF
DNA: TGTGCCAGCAGTTACTCGGGCAGGGGTAGTGATGGCTACACCTTC

size: .
length: 15
D: TRBD1
V: TRBV6-5
J: TRBJ2-7
CDR3: CASSNHRDSSYEQYF
DNA: TGTGCCAGCAGTAACCACCGGGACAGCTCCTACGAGCAGTACTTC

size: .
length: 14
D: .
V: TRBV7-9
J: TRBJ2-7
CDR3: CASSSTGTLLEQYF
DNA: TGTGCCAGCAGCAGCACCGGGACACTCCTCGAGCAGTACTTC

size: .
length: 12
D: .
V: TRBV30
J: TRBJ2-5
CDR3: CAWGLTQETQYF
DNA: TGTGCCTGGGGACTAACCCAAGAGACCCAGTACTTC

size: .
length: 14
D: .
V: TRBV5-6
J: TRBJ1-6
CDR3: CASNRQSYNSPLHF
DNA: TGTGCCAGCAACAGACAGTCCTATAATTCACCCCTCCACTTT

size: few
length: 12
D: .
V: TRBV7-9
J: TRBJ2-4
CDR3: CASTNRVDIQYF
DNA: TGTGCCAGCACGAACAGGGTGGACATTCAGTACTTC

size: .
length: 15
D: .
V: TRBV2
J: TRBJ1-4
CDR3: CASSGSRATNEKLFF
DNA: TGTGCCAGCAGTGGGTCCCGGGCAACTAATGAAAAACTGTTTTTT

size: .
length: 14
D: TRBD1
V: TRBV5-4
J: TRBJ2-7
CDR3: CASSDGTGGYEQYF
DNA: TGTGCCAGCAGCGATGGGACAGGGGGCTACGAGCAGTACTTC

size: once
length: 15
D: .
V: TRBV18
J: TRBJ1-2
CDR3: CASSPRDRNNYGYTF
DNA: TGTGCCAGCTCACCCCGCGACAGGAATAACTATGGCTACACCTTC

size: .
length: 16
D: .
V: TRBV5-1
J: TRBJ1-1
CDR3: CASSLSGTSTLPDAFF
DNA: TGCGCCAGCAGCTTGTCCGGGACATCTACGTTACCGGACGCTTTCTTT

size: .
length: 17
D: .
V: TRBV15
J: TRBJ1-1
CDR3: CATSRTVAAGINTEAFF
DNA: TGTGCCACCAGCAGAACGGTGGCCGCGGGGATTAACACTGAAGCTTTCTTT

size: .
length: 14
D: .
V: TRBV4-1
J: TRBJ2-7
CDR3: CASSQLENSYEQYF
DNA: TGCGCCAGCAGCCAACTAGAAAACTCCTACGAGCAGTACTTC

size: .
length: 11
D: .
V: TRBV20-1
J: TRBJ2-1
CDR3: CSLHSDNEQFF
DNA: TGCAGTCTTCACTCGGACAATGAGCAGTTCTTC

size: .
length: 16
D: .
V: TRBV7-9
J: TRBJ1-3
CDR3: CASSLADGGTGNTIYF
DNA: TGTGCCAGCAGCTTAGCGGACGGGGGTACTGGAAACACCATATATTTT

size: .
length: 15
D: TRBD1
V: TRBV3-1/TRBV3-2
J: TRBJ1-1
CDR3: CASSFSGQGFAEAFF
DNA: TGTGCCAGCAGCTTCTCAGGACAGGGGTTCGCTGAAGCTTTCTTT

size: .
length: 15
D: .
V: TRBV18
J: TRBJ1-5
CDR3: CASSPVQGPNQPQHF
DNA: TGTGCCAGCTCACCCGTACAGGGCCCCAATCAGCCCCAGCATTTT

size: .
length: 15
D: TRBD1
V: TRBV5-1
J: TRBJ2-5
CDR3: CASSLDGTVGETQYF
DNA: TGCGCCAGCAGCTTGGACGGGACAGTTGGGGAGACCCAGTACTTC

size: once
length: 14
D: .
V: TRBV5-6
J: TRBJ2-1
CDR3: CASSLWGRSNEQFF
DNA: TGTGCCAGCAGCCTGTGGGGGCGGAGCAATGAGCAGTTCTTC

size: .
length: 15
D: TRBD2
V: TRBV11-3
J: TRBJ2-7
CDR3: CASSRGAGGPHEQYF
DNA: TGTGCCAGCAGCCGTGGGGCGGGGGGGCCTCACGAGCAGTACTTC

size: .
length: 15
D: TRBD1
V: TRBV24-1
J: TRBJ1-4
CDR3: CATSDDRGQDEKLFF
DNA: TGTGCCACCAGTGATGACAGGGGGCAGGATGAAAAACTGTTTTTT

size: .
length: 15
D: .
V: TRBV7-9
J: TRBJ2-7
CDR3: CASSLGERTSSEQYF
DNA: TGTGCCAGCAGCTTAGGGGAGCGGACCTCCTCCGAGCAGTACTTC

size: .
length: 15
D: .
V: TRBV28
J: TRBJ1-5
CDR3: CASSHAGVGGQPQHF
DNA: TGTGCCAGCAGCCATGCTGGGGTGGGGGGACAGCCCCAGCATTTT

size: .
length: 15
D: TRBD1
V: TRBV19
J: TRBJ2-1
CDR3: CASSNGQGAFNEQFF
DNA: TGTGCCAGTAGTAACGGACAGGGGGCGTTCAATGAGCAGTTCTTC

size: few
length: 14
D: TRBD1
V: TRBV5-4
J: TRBJ1-1
CDR3: CASSLDRGNTEAFF
DNA: TGTGCCAGCAGCTTGGACAGGGGGAACACTGAAGCTTTCTTT

size: .
length: 15
D: .
V: TRBV19
J: TRBJ1-1
CDR3: CASSPQGLVETEAFF
DNA: TGTGCCAGTAGTCCACAGGGTTTGGTTGAGACTGAAGCTTTCTTT

size: .
length: 12
D: TRBD1
V: TRBV2
J: TRBJ2-7
CDR3: CASRGQGYEQYF
DNA: TGTGCCAGCCGGGGACAGGGCTACGAGCAGTACTTC

size: .
length: 14
D: .
V: TRBV19
J: TRBJ1-4
CDR3: CASSMRQGNEKLFF
DNA: TGTGCCAGTAGTATGAGGCAGGGGAATGAAAAACTGTTTTTT

size: .
length: 12
D: .
V: TRBV6-5
J: TRBJ1-3
CDR3: CASKSRGNTIYF
DNA: TGTGCCAGCAAGAGCAGGGGAAACACCATATATTTT

size: few
length: 13
D: .
V: TRBV30
J: TRBJ1-1
CDR3: CAWNGQLNTEAFF
DNA: TGTGCCTGGAATGGGCAGCTGAACACTGAAGCTTTCTTT

size: .
length: 16
D: TRBD1
V: TRBV6-6
J: TRBJ2-3
CDR3: CASSPGGNIGTDTQYF
DNA: TGTGCCAGCAGCCCAGGGGGCAACATCGGAACAGATACGCAGTATTTT

size: .
length: 14
D: TRBD2
V: TRBV7-9
J: TRBJ2-7
CDR3: CASSLGGGTGEQYF
DNA: TGTGCCAGCAGCTTAGGGGGAGGGACCGGCGAGCAGTACTTC

size: .
length: 17
D: .
V: TRBV10-2
J: TRBJ2-5
CDR3: CASRNLLRGPGGETQYF
DNA: TGCGCCAGCAGGAACCTGTTAAGGGGTCCTGGGGGGGAGACCCAGTACTTC

size: .
length: 14
D: TRBD2
V: TRBV7-6
J: TRBJ2-3
CDR3: CASSLPGGGDTQYF
DNA: TGTGCCAGCAGCTTACCGGGGGGTGGAGATACGCAGTATTTT

size: .
length: 14
D: TRBD1
V: TRBV27
J: TRBJ1-2
CDR3: CASSLIGQGGGYTF
DNA: TGTGCCAGCAGTCTAATAGGACAGGGAGGAGGCTACACCTTC

size: .
length: 12
D: .
V: TRBV3-1/TRBV3-2
J: TRBJ1-2
CDR3: CASSQGGYGYTF
DNA: TGTGCCAGCAGCCAAGGAGGCTATGGCTACACCTTC

size: once
length: 12
D: .
V: TRBV19
J: TRBJ1-2
CDR3: CASSIVGYGYTF
DNA: TGTGCCAGTAGTATAGTCGGCTATGGCTACACCTTC

size: .
length: 13
D: .
V: TRBV10-1
J: TRBJ1-6
CDR3: CASSVGGNSPLHF
DNA: TGCGCCAGCAGTGTCGGGGGGAATTCACCCCTCCACTTT

size: .
length: 12
D: .
V: TRBV19
J: TRBJ1-1
CDR3: CASRNRWTEAFF
DNA: TGTGCCAGTAGAAACAGGTGGACTGAAGCTTTCTTT

size: .
length: 15
D: TRBD1
V: TRBV9
J: TRBJ1-4
CDR3: CASSSTGTGHEKLFF
DNA: TGTGCCAGCAGCTCCACAGGGACAGGACATGAAAAACTGTTTTTT